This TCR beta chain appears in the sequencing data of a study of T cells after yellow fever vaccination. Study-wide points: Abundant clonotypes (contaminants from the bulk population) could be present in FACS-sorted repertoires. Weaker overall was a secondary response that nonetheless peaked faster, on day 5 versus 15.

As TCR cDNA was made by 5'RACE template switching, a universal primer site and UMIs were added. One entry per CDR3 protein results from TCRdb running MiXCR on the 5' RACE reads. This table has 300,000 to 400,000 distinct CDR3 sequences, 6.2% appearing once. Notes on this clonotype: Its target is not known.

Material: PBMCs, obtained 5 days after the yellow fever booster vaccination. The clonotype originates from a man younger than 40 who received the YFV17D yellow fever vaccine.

For the CDR3, the DNA is TGTGCCAGCAGCACCCAACTGGCTGAAAACACCATATATTTT. Translation: CASSTQLAENTIYF. J is TRBJ1-3 and V is TRBV11-2; D gene unclear. The CDR3 totals 14 residues. Trimming cost V 5 bases and J 6 bases, with 14 bases left between them. Germline CDR1 reads SGHAT; CDR2 reads FQNNGV.